The 21 T cell receptor beta chains below come from one sample, sequenced in a study of Graves' ophthalmopathy and Graves' hyperthyroidism. TCR beta CDR3 amplification used RNA transcripts. HTBI primers primed a first-round RT-PCR, and a second-round multiplex PCR followed. TCRdb re-called the multiplex PCR reads through MiXCR, storing one row per CDR3 protein. In the table there are about 740,000 distinct CDR3 sequences, roughly 41% of which are singletons. The sample comprised peripheral blood. These receptors originate from an adult man with Graves' ophthalmopathy.

This clonotype was seen a handful of times. The V and J genes are TRBV24-1 and TRBJ1-5, with 12 bases fitting TRBD1. The germline V gene encodes CDR1 KGHDR and CDR2 SFDVKD. The CDR3 length is 18 residues. V shed 4 bases, J shed 3 bases, and the junction held 9 bases outside the gene matches. DNA of the CDR3: TGTGCCACCAGTGACCCAGGGACAGGGGGCGCCACCAATCAGCCCCAGCATTTT. It codes for CATSDPGTGGATNQPQHF.

Regarding this clonotype: A much larger clone sits a single nucleotide away, making a read error possible. Here the CDR3 reads CASSEEVSSYNSPLYF. Written as DNA, the CDR3 is TGTGCCAGCAGTGAAGAAGTGAGCTCCTATAATTCACCCCTCTACTTT. The chain joins TRBV2 to TRBJ1-6; D unresolved. Germline CDR1 is SNHLY and CDR2 is FYNNEI. The CDR3 has 16 residues. The full variable domain, its missing parts supplied by reference TRBV2 and TRBJ1-6, is EPEVTQTPSHQVTQMGQEVILRCVPISNHLYFYWYRQILGQKVEFLVSFYNNEISEKSEIFDDQFSVERPDGSNFTLKIRSTKLEDSAMYFCASSEEVSSYNSPLYFGNGTRLTVT.

Only a few counts were recorded for this clonotype. This chain connects TRBV7-2 to TRBJ1-4; D ambiguous. V was shortened by 1 base and J by 5 bases, with 14 bases between the two germline ends. From germline, CDR1 is SGHTA and CDR2 FQGNSA. This CDR3 comprises 16 residues. The CDR3 bases are TGTGCCAGCAGCTTAGATCATGCAGGCCTGAATGAAAAACTGTTTTTT. Its translation: CASSLDHAGLNEKLFF.

This clonotype was seen more than once but under ten times. This CDR3 is CASSSEGTSGETQYF. Here the CDR3 DNA reads TGCGCCAGCAGCTCTGAGGGGACTAGCGGAGAGACCCAGTACTTC. The chain joins TRBV5-1 to TRBJ2-5; TRBD2 matches 11 bases. Unmatched junction bases numbered 5, after V lost 3 bases and J lost 4 bases. Per the germline V gene, CDR1 is SGHRS and CDR2 is YFSETQ. The length of the CDR3 is 15 residues.

This clonotype was recorded once. This chain connects TRBV24-1 to TRBJ2-5, with D possibly matching TRBD2 (5 bases). This CDR3 is 13 amino acids long. Per the germline V gene, CDR1 is KGHDR and CDR2 is SFDVKD. V was shortened by 8 bases and J by 3 bases, with 12 bases between the two germline ends. CDR3 in DNA: TGTGCCACCATCACACGGGGAGAAGAGACCCAGTACTTC. Protein: CATITRGEETQYF.

In this sample, this clonotype turned up many times. The V gene is TRBV29-1, the J gene TRBJ1-4; the D is unclear. V lost 0 bases, J lost 4 bases, and 12 bases lay in between. This CDR3 is 15 amino acids long. Germline-derived CDR1 and CDR2 are SQVTM and ANQGSEA. The chain's CDR3 is CSVEDRVDGNEKLFF. The DNA of the CDR3 is TGCAGCGTTGAAGATAGGGTCGACGGTAATGAAAAACTGTTTTTT.

The rearrangement links TRBV6-1 to TRBJ1-6, with 8 bases identical to TRBD1. Per the germline V gene, CDR1 is MNHNS and CDR2 is SASEGT. The CDR3 runs to 16 residues. With 6 bases clipped from V and 8 bases from J, the junction kept 12 bases outside the gene matches. The CDR3 protein is CASRNLWTGLDSPLHF. CDR3 sequence (DNA): TGTGCCAGCAGGAACCTATGGACAGGGTTAGATTCACCCCTCCACTTT.

CDR3: CASRRGGGIGRNYGYTF. CDR3 nucleotide sequence: TGTGCCAGTAGACGAGGAGGTGGGATTGGCAGAAACTATGGCTACACCTTC. V gene TRBV19 combines with J gene TRBJ1-2; D is unresolved. This CDR3 contains 17 residues. Germline loops: CDR1 LNHDA, CDR2 SQIVND (reference sequence). V lost 6 bases and J lost 2, with 22 bases in between. The entire variable domain, with the rest obtained from reference TRBV19 and TRBJ1-2, is as follows: DGGITQSPKYLFRKEGQNVTLSCEQNLNHDAMYWYRQDPGQGLRLIYYSQIVNDFQKGDIAEGYSVSREKKESFPLTVTSAQKNPTAFYLCASRRGGGIGRNYGYTFGSGTRLTVV.

Many counts were recorded for this clonotype. The chain couples TRBV20-1 to TRBJ1-2; unclear D gene. There are 12 residues in the CDR3. Germline V CDR1 and CDR2: DFQATT, SNEGSKA (reference sequence). Trimming pared 4 bases from V and 4 bases from J, leaving 10 bases between. The CDR3 coding sequence is TGCAGTGCTACAGCGCATAGCTATGGCTACACCTTC. Amino acid sequence: CSATAHSYGYTF.

V gene TRBV24-1 combines with J gene TRBJ1-5; D uncertain. CDR1 and CDR2 from the germline V gene are KGHDR and SFDVKD. Trimming removed 11 bases from V and 3 bases from J, with 16 bases in between. The CDR3 loop spans 14 amino acids. The CDR3 reads CASSRYGLNQPQHF. The CDR3 coding sequence is TGTGCCAGCTCACGGTACGGCCTCAATCAGCCCCAGCATTTT.

This clonotype showed up many times. The chain is built from TRBV10-3 and TRBJ2-7; 7 positions agree with TRBD1. J was trimmed by 1 base and V by 4 bases; bases with no gene match: 10. The CDR3 consists of 16 residues. Germline CDR1 ENHRY, CDR2 SYGVKD. The CDR3 bases are TGTGCCATCAGTGGGGGACGACAGGGCCCTTCCTACGAGCAGTACTTC. It yields the protein CAISGGRQGPSYEQYF.

The table lists this clonotype with a few counts. A much bigger clone sits one base away, suggesting this may be a read error. The CDR3 DNA is TGTGCCAGCAGTGAAGGGACAGGGAGTGAAAAACTGTTTTTT. Amino acids: CASSEGTGSEKLFF. This chain uses TRBV2 with TRBJ1-4, with 8 bases that match TRBD1. Germline loops: CDR1 SNHLY, CDR2 FYNNEI. The length of the CDR3 is 14 residues. Germline trimming cut 1 base from V and 7 bases from J; bases unmatched to any gene: 2.

The rearrangement joins TRBV7-2 to TRBJ2-7; 8 nucleotides align to TRBD1. The CDR3 has 12 residues. Trimming at V came to 8 bases and at J to 6 bases, leaving 6 bases not matched to a gene. Germline V lookup: CDR1 SGHTA, CDR2 FQGNSA. CDR3 nucleotides: TGTGCCAGCTCGGACAGGGTGGGCGAGCAGTACTTC. This translates into CASSDRVGEQYF.

The chain uses TRBV3-1 and TRBJ1-1; D may be TRBD1 (5 bases). CDR1 LGHDT and CDR2 YNNKEL come from the germline V gene (reference sequence). The V gene lost 0 bases and the J gene lost 2 bases, with 13 bases spanning the gap. CDR3 size: 16 residues. This CDR3 is CASSQDLTGRNTEAFF. DNA for the CDR3: TGTGCCAGCAGCCAAGATTTGACGGGGCGAAACACTGAAGCTTTCTTT.

V usage is TRBV29-1 and J usage is TRBJ2-2; possibly TRBD2 for D (7 bases). The CDR3 consists of 14 residues. With 4 bases removed from V and 6 bases from J, the gap between germline ends came to 15 bases. Germline-derived CDR1 and CDR2 are SQVTM and ANQGSEA. CDR3 DNA sequence: TGCAGCGTTGGGGGGGGCGCAAGGGCCGGGGAGCTGTTTTTT. It specifies CSVGGGARAGELFF.

The chain uses TRBV6-6 and TRBJ2-7; the match to TRBD1 covers 8 bases. Germline V gene sequence: CDR1 MNHNY, CDR2 SVGAGI (reference sequence). This CDR3 is 15 amino acids long. Trimming took 0 bases from V and 8 from J; bases not matched to a gene: 9. The CDR3 DNA follows: TGTGCCAGCAGTTACTCTTCCGGACAGGGTGTGAAGCAGTACTTC. Protein sequence: CASSYSSGQGVKQYF.

This clonotype was counted only a few times. V is TRBV6-1 and J is TRBJ2-7; 7 bases are shared with TRBD1. CDR1 MNHNS and CDR2 SASEGT come from the germline V gene. V lost 7 bases, J lost 2 bases, and 5 bases stayed unmatched. The CDR3 is made up of 13 amino acids. The CDR3 loop is CASKKGQPYEQYF. The CDR3 region has the DNA TGTGCCAGCAAGAAGGGACAGCCCTACGAGCAGTACTTC.

The chain recombines TRBV24-1 with TRBJ1-2; TRBD1 might be the D (5 bases). The CDR3 is 13 residues long. The germline V gene encodes CDR1 KGHDR and CDR2 SFDVKD. The V gene lost 10 bases and the J gene lost 11 bases, with 22 bases spanning the gap. CDR3 bases: TGTGCCACAGCACAGTCAAGCGGGGGGAGATACACCTTC. As protein: CATAQSSGGRYTF.

This clonotype has only a few counts. This chain joins TRBV2 and TRBJ1-3, with a tentative D call TRBD1 (6 bases). The V end was cut by 8 bases, the J end by 0 bases, with 17 bases between. The CDR3 contains 16 residues. Germline V lookup: CDR1 SNHLY, CDR2 FYNNEI. The CDR3 DNA follows: TGTGCCAGCCAACCTCTCAGGGGCCCCTCTGGAAACACCATATATTTT. Translating gives CASQPLRGPSGNTIYF.

In regard to this clonotype: The junction departs from the called germline gene at one end, perhaps through a read error. This chain connects TRBV10-3 to TRBJ1-4; 10 bases line up with TRBD1. The CDR3 loop spans 15 amino acids. Germline lookup yields CDR1 ENHRY and CDR2 SYGVKD. CDR3 nucleotides: TGTGCCAGCAGTTTCTTGGGACAGGGGAATGAAAAACTGTTTTTT. The encoded protein is CASSFLGQGNEKLFF.

This clonotype was picked up a small number of times. V gene TRBV7-2 combines with J gene TRBJ2-5; D might be TRBD1 (5 bases). Per germline, CDR1 SGHTA and CDR2 FQGNSA. The CDR3 has 15 amino acids. The ends were cut back, 6 bases at V and 2 bases at J, with 16 bases in the middle. The CDR3, as DNA: TGTGCCAGCAGGCATACCTTTGGGGCTCAAGAGACCCAGTACTTC. Its translation is CASRHTFGAQETQYF.